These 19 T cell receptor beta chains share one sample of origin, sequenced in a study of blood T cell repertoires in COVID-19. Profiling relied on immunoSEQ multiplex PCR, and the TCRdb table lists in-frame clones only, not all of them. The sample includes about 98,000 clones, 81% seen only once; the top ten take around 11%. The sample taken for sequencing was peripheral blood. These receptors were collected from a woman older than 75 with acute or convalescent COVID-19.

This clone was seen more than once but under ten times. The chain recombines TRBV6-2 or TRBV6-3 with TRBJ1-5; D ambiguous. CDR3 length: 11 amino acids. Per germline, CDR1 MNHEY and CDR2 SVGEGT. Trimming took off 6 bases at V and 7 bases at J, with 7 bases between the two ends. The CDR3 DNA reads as TGTGCCAGCAGCGCGGGACAGCCCCAGCATTTT. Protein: CASSAGQPQHF.

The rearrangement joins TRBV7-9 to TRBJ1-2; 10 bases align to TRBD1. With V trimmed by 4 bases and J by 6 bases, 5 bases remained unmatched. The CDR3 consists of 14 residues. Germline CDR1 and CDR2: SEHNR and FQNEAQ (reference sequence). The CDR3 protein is CASSYSGTGDGYTF. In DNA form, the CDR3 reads TGTGCCAGCAGCTACTCCGGGACAGGGGATGGCTACACCTTC.

The CDR3 is CASSRGQAFQETQYF. In DNA form, the CDR3 reads TGCGCCAGCAGCCGGGGACAAGCGTTTCAAGAGACCCAGTACTTC. This sequence joins TRBV4-3 and TRBJ2-5; possible D gene TRBD1, 6 bases. This CDR3 is built from 15 residues. The germline gives CDR1 LGHNA, CDR2 YSLEER. V lost 4 bases, J lost 2 bases, and 14 bases lay in between.

In DNA form, the CDR3 reads TGTGCCAGCAGCCCCCGGTTGCAAGATGGCTACACCTTC. Amino acid sequence: CASSPRLQDGYTF. V usage is TRBV5-5 and J usage is TRBJ1-2, with no clear D. CDR3 size: 13 residues. Germline V gene data show CDR1 as SGHKS and CDR2 as YYEKEE (reference sequence). V was clipped by 4 bases and J by 6 bases, with 13 bases between them. Variable domain in full (rest from reference TRBV5-5 and TRBJ1-2): DAGVTQSPTHLIKTRGQQVTLRCSPISGHKSVSWYQQVLGQGPQFIFQYYEKEERGRGNFPDRFSARQFPNYSSELNVNALLLGDSALYLCASSPRLQDGYTFGSGTRLTVV.

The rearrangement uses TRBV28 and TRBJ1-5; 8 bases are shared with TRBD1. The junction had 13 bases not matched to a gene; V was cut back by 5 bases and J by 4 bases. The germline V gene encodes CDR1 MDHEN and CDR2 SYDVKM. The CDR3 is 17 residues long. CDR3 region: CASSLLDRALRNQPQHF. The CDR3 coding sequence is TGTGCCAGCAGTCTCTTGGACAGGGCCCTTCGAAATCAGCCCCAGCATTTT.

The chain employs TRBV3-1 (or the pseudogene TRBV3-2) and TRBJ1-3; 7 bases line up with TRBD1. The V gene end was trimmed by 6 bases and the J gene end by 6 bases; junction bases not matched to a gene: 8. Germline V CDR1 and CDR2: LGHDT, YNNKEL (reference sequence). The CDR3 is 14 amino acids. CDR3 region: CASSLQGKTNTIYF. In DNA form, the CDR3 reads TGTGCCAGCAGTCTACAGGGGAAGACAAACACCATATATTTT.

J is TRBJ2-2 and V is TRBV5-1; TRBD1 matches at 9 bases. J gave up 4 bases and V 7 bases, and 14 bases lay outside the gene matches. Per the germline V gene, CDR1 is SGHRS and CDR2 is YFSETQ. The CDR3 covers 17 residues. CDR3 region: CASQPEPGQGTTGELFF. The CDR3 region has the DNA TGCGCCAGCCAACCCGAACCGGGACAGGGCACCACCGGGGAGCTGTTTTTT.

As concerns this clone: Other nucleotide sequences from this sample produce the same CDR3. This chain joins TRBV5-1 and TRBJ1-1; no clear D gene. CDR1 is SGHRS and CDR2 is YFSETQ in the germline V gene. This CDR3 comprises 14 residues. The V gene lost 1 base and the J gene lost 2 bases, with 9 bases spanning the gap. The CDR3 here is CASSLSSGNTEAFF. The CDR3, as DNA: TGCGCCAGCAGCTTGAGCTCAGGAAACACTGAAGCTTTCTTT.

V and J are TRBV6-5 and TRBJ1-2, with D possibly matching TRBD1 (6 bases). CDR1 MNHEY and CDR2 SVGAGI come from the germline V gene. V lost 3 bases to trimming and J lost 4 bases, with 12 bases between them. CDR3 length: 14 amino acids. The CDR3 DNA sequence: TGTGCCAGCAGTTATCACGGACAGTTCTATGGCTACACCTTC. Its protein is CASSYHGQFYGYTF.

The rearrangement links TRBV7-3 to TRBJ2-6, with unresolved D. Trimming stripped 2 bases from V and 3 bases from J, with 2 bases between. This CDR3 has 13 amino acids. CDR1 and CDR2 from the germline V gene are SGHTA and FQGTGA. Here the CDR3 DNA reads TGTGCCAGCAGCTTACGTGGGGCCAACGTCCTGACTTTC. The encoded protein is CASSLRGANVLTF.

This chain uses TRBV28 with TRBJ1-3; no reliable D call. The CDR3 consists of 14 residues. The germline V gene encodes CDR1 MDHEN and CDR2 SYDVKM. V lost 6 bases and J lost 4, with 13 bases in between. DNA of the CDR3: TGTGCCAGCAGGATCCAGCAGGCCGGAAACACCATATATTTT. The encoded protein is CASRIQQAGNTIYF.

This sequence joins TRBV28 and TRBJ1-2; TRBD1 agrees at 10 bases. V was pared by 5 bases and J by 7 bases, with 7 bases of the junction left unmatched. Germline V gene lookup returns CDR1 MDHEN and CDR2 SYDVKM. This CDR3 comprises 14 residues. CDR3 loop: CASSPGQGFAGYTF. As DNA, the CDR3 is TGTGCCAGCAGTCCGGGACAGGGGTTTGCTGGCTACACCTTC.

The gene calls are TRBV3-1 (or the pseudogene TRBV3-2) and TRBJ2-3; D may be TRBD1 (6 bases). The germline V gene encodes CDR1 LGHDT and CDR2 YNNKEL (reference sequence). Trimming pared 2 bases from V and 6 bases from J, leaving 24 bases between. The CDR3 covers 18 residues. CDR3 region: CASSQIGTLGTPQDTQYF. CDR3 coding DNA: TGTGCCAGCAGCCAAATCGGCACCCTCGGGACACCGCAGGATACGCAGTATTTT.

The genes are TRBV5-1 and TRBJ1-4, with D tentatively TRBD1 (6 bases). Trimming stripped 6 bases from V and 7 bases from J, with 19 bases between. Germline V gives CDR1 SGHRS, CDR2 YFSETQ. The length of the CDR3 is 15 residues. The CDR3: CASTLGTGLGEKLFF. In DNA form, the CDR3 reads TGCGCCAGCACGCTTGGTACAGGGCTCGGTGAAAAACTGTTTTTT. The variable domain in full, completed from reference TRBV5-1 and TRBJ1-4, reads KAGVTQTPRYLIKTRGQQVTLSCSPISGHRSVSWYQQTPGQGLQFLFEYFSETQRNKGNFPGRFSGRQFSNSRSEMNVSTLELGDSALYLCASTLGTGLGEKLFFGSGTQLSVL.

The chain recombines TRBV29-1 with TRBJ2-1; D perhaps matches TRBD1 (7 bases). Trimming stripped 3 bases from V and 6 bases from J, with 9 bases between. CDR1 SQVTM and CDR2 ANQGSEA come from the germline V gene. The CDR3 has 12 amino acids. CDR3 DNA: TGCAGCGTTGAGCAGGGGGGCAATGAGCAGTTCTTC. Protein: CSVEQGGNEQFF.

Here the CDR3 DNA reads TGTGCCAGCAGTGAGAGGGTCGTATACTCACCCCTCCACTTT. Its translation: CASSERVVYSPLHF. This sequence joins TRBV2 and TRBJ1-6; no reliable D call. The CDR3 is made up of 14 amino acids. Germline V gene data show CDR1 as SNHLY and CDR2 as FYNNEI. V was cut by 3 bases and J by 10 bases, with 13 bases left in between.

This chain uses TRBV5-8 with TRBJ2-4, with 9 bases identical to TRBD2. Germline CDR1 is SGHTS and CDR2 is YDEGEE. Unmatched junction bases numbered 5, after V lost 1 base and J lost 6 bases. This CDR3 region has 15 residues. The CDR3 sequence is CASSLMGRGGNIQYF. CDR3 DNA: TGTGCCAGCAGCTTGATGGGGCGGGGGGGAAACATTCAGTACTTC.

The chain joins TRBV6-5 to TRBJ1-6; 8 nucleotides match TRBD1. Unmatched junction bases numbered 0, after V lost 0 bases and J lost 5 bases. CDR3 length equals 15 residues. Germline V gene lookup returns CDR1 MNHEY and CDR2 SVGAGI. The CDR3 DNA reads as TGTGCCAGCAGTTACTCGGGACAGGATAATTCACCCCTCCACTTT. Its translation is CASSYSGQDNSPLHF.

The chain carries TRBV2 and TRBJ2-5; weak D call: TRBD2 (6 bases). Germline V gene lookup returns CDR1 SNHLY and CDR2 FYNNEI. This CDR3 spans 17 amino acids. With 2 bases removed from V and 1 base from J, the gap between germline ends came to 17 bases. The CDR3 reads CASSELVGLGGQETQYF. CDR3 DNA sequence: TGTGCCAGCAGTGAATTGGTGGGTCTCGGGGGCCAAGAGACCCAGTACTTC.